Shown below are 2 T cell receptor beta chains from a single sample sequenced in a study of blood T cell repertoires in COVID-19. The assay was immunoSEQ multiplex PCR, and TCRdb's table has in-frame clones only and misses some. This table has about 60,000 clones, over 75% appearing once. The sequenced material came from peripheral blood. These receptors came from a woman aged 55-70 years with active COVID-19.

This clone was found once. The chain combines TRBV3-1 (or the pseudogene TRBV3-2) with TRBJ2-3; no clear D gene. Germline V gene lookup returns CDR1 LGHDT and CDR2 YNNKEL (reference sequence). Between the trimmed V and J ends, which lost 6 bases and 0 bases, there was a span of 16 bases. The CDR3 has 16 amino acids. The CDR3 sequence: CASSNQPARSTDTQYF. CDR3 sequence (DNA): TGTGCCAGCAGTAACCAACCGGCGAGGAGCACAGATACGCAGTATTTT.

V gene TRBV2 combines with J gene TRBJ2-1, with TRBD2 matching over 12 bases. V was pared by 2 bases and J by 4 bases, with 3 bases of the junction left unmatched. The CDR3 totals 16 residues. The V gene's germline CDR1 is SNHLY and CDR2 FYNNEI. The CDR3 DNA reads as TGTGCCAGCAGTGAACGAGGACTAGCGGGGTACAATGAGCAGTTCTTC. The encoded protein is CASSERGLAGYNEQFF.